This T cell receptor (beta chain) is drawn from a study of control samples from healthy donors and cancer patients. Here immunoSEQ multiplex PCR was the method, and the copy in TCRdb shows in-frame clones only, minus some. The table shows over 100,000 clones, with approximately 90% occurring only once. This sequence was found in a woman aged 45-60 years in good health. The sequencing input was blood.

CDR3 nucleotides: TGTGCCAGCAGCCCTGAGGGAGGGCACACCGGGGAGCTGTTTTTT. Residues: CASSPEGGHTGELFF. The chain has TRBV7-3 and TRBJ2-2; the match to TRBD2 covers 7 bases. The germline gives CDR1 SGHTA, CDR2 FQGTGA. V was pared by 5 bases and J by 3 bases, with 6 bases of the junction left unmatched. The CDR3 is made up of 15 amino acids.